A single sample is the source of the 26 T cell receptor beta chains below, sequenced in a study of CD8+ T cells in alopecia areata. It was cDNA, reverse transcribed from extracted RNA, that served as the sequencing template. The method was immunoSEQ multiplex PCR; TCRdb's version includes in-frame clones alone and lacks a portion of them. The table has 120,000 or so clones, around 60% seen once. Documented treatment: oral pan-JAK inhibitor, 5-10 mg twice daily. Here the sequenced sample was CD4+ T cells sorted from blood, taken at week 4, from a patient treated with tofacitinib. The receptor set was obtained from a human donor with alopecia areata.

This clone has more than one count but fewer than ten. The CDR3 here is CASNLGEAFF. CDR3 nucleotide sequence: TGTGCCAGCAATTTGGGTGAAGCTTTCTTT. The rearrangement uses TRBV2 and TRBJ1-1, with unresolved D. The CDR3 has 10 residues. Trimming cost V 7 bases and J 7 bases, with 7 bases left between them. The germline V gene has CDR1 SNHLY and CDR2 FYNNEI.

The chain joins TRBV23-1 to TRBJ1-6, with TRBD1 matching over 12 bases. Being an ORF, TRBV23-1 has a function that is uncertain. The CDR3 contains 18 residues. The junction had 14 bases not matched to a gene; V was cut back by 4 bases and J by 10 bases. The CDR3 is CASSPRLRDRGRFSPLHF. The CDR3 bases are TGCGCCAGCAGTCCCCGCCTGCGGGACAGGGGGCGCTTCTCACCCCTCCACTTT.

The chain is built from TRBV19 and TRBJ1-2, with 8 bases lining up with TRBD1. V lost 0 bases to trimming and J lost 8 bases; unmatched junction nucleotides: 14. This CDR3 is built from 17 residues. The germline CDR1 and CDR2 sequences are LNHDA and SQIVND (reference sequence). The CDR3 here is CASSIDRSGGQGGGYTF. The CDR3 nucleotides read TGTGCCAGTAGTATAGATCGATCGGGAGGACAGGGCGGCGGCTACACCTTC.

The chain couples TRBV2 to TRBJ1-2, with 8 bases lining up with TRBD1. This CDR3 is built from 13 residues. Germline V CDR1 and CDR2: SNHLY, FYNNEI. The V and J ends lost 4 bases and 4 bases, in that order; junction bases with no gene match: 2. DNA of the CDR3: TGTGCCAGCAGTGGGGACAGGTTCTATGGCTACACCTTC. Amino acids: CASSGDRFYGYTF.

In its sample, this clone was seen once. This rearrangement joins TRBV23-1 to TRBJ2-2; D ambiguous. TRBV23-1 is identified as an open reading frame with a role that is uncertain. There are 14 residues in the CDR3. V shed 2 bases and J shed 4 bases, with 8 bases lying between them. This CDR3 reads CASSQRRRTGELFF. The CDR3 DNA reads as TGCGCCAGCAGTCAAAGGAGACGCACCGGGGAGCTGTTTTTT.

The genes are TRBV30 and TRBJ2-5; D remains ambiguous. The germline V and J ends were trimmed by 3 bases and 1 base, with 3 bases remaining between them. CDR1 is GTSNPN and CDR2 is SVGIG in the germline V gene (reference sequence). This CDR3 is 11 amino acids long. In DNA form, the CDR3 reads TGTGCCTGGAGAGGCCAAGAGACCCAGTACTTC. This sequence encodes CAWRGQETQYF.

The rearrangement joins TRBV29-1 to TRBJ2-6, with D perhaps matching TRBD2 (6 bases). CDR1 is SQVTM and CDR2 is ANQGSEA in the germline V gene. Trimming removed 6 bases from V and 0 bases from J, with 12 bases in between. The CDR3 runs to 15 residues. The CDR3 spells CSVRDLSSGANVLTF. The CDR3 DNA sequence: TGCAGCGTCAGGGACTTAAGCTCTGGGGCCAACGTCCTGACTTTC.

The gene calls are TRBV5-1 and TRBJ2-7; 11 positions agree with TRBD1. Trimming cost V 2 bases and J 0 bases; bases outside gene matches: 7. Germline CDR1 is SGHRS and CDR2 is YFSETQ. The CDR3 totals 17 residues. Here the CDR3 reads CASSLPPGTGGSYEQYF. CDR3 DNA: TGCGCCAGCAGCTTACCACCAGGGACAGGGGGCTCCTACGAGCAGTACTTC.

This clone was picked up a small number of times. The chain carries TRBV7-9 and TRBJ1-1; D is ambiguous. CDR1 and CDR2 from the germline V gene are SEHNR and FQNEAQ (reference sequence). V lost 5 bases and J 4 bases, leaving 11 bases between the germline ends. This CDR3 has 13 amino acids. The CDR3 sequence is CASSRGPGTEAFF. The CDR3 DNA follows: TGTGCCAGCAGCCGCGGGCCGGGCACTGAAGCTTTCTTT.

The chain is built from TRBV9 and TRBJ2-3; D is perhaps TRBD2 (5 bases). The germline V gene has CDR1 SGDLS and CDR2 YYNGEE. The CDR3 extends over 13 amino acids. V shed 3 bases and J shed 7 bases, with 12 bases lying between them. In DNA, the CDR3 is TGTGCCAGCAGCGCGTTAGGAGGACATACGCAGTATTTT. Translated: CASSALGGHTQYF.

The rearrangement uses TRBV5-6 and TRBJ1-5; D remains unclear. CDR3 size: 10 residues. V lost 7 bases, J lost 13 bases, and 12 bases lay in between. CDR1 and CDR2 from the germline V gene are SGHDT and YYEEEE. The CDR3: CASPGEGQHF. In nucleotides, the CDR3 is TGTGCCAGCCCCGGCGAGGGTCAGCATTTT.

CDR3 DNA: TGTGCCAGCAGTGTTGGGTACGGACTAGCGGGGGTCGATACGCAGTATTTT. It specifies CASSVGYGLAGVDTQYF. This chain links TRBV2 with TRBJ2-3; 13 positions agree with TRBD2. This CDR3 is built from 17 residues. Per the germline V gene, CDR1 is SNHLY and CDR2 is FYNNEI. J lost 6 bases, V lost 4 bases, and 10 bases had no gene match.

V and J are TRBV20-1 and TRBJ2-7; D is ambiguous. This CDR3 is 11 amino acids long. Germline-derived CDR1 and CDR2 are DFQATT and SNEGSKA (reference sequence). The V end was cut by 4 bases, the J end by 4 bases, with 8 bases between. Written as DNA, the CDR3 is TGCAGTGCTACTAGAGCTTACGAGCAGTACTTC. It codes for CSATRAYEQYF.

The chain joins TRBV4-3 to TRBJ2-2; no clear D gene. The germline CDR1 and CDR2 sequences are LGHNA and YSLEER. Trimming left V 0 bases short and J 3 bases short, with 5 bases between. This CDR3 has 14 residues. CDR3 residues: CASSQDTDTGELFF. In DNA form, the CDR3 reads TGCGCCAGCAGCCAAGATACAGACACCGGGGAGCTGTTTTTT.

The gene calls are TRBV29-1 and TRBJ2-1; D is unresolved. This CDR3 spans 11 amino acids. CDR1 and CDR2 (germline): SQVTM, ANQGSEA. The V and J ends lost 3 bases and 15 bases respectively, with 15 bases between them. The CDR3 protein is CSVELLKGPFF. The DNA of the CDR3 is TGCAGCGTTGAGCTGCTAAAAGGCCCGTTCTTC.

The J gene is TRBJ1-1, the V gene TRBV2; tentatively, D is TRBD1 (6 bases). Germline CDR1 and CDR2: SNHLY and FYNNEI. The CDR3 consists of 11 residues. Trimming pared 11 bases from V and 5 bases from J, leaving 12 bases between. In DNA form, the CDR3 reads TGTGCCGGGGGGCGCGGAACTGAAGCTTTCTTT. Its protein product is CAGGRGTEAFF.

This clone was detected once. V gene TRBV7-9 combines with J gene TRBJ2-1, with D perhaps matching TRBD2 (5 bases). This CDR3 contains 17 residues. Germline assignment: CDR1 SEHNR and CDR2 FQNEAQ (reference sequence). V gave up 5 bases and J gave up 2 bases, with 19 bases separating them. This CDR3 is CASSAPRGRVAYNEQFF. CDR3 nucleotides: TGTGCCAGCAGCGCCCCCCGGGGAAGGGTTGCCTACAATGAGCAGTTCTTC.

The CDR3 bases are TGTGCCAGCAGCCCTAGACAGAGCGGGGACATTCAGTACTTC. Translated: CASSPRQSGDIQYF. V gene TRBV11-2 combines with J gene TRBJ2-4, with TRBD2 matching 7 bases. Trimming took 5 bases from V and 8 from J; bases not matched to a gene: 9. This CDR3 comprises 14 residues. CDR1 is SGHAT, CDR2 FQNNGV, per germline.

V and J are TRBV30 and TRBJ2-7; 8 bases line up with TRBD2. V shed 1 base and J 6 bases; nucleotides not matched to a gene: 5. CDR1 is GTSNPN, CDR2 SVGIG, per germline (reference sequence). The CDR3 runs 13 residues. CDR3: CAWSAVGGGEQYF. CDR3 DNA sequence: TGTGCCTGGAGTGCCGTCGGGGGGGGCGAGCAGTACTTC.

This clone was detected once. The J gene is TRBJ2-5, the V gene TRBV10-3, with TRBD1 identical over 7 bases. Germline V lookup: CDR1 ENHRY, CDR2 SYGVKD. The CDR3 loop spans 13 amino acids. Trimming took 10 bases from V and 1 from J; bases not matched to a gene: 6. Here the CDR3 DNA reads TGTGCCACCCGGACAGGCCCCCAAGAGACCCAGTACTTC. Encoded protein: CATRTGPQETQYF.

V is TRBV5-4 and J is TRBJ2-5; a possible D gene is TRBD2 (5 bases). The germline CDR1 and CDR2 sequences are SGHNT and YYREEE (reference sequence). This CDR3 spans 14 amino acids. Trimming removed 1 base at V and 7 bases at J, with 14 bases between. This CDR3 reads CASSLNEEVGTQYF. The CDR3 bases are TGTGCCAGCAGCTTGAATGAGGAGGTGGGGACCCAGTACTTC.

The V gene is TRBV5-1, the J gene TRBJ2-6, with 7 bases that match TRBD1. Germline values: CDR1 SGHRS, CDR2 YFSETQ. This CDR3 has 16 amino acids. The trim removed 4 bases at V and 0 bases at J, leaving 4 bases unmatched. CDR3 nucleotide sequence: TGCGCCAGCAGCGGTGGGACAGACTCTGGGGCCAACGTCCTGACTTTC. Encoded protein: CASSGGTDSGANVLTF.

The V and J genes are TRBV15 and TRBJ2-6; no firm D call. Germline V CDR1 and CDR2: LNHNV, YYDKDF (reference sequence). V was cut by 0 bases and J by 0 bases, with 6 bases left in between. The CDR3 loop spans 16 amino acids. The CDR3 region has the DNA TGTGCCACCAGCAGAGATCGAGTCTCTGGGGCCAACGTCCTGACTTTC. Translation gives CATSRDRVSGANVLTF.

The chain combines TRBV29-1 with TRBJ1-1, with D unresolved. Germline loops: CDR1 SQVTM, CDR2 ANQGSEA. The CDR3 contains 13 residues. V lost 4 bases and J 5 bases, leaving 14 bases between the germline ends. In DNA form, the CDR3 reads TGCAGCGTTGTATATCGAGGGTCAACTGAAGCTTTCTTT. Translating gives CSVVYRGSTEAFF.

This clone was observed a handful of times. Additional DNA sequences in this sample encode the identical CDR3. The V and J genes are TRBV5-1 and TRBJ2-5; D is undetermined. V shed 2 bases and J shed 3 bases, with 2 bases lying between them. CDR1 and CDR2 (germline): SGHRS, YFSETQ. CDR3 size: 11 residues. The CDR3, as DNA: TGCGCCAGCAGCTTAGAAGAGACCCAGTACTTC. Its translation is CASSLEETQYF.

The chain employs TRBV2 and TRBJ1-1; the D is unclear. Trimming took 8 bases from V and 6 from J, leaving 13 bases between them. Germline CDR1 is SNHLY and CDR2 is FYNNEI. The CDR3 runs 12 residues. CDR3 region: CASLKQEAEAFF. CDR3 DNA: TGTGCCAGCTTAAAGCAGGAGGCTGAAGCTTTCTTT.